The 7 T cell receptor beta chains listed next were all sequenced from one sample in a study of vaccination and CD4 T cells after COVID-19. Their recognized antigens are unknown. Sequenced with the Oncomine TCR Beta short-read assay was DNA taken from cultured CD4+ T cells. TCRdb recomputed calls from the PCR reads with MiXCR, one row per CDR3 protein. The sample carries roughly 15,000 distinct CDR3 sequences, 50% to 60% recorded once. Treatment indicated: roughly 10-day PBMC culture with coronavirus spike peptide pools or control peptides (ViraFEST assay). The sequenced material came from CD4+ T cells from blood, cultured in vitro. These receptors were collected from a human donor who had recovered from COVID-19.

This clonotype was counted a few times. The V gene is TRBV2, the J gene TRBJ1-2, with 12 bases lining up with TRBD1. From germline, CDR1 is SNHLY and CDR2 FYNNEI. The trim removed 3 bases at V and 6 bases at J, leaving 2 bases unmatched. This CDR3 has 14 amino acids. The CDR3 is CASSDGTGGHGYTF. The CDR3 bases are TGTGCCAGCAGTGATGGGACAGGGGGCCATGGCTACACCTTC.

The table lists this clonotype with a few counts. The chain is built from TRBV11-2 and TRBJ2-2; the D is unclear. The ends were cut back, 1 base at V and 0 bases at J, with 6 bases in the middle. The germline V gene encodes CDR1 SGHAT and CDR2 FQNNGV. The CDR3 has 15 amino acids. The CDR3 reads CASSLGRANTGELFF. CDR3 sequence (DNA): TGTGCCAGCAGCTTAGGACGAGCGAACACCGGGGAGCTGTTTTTT.

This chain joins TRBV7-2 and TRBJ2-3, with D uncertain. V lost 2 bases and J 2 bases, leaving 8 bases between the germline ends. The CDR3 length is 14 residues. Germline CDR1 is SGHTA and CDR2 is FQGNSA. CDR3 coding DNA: TGTGCCAGCAGCTTAATGCGGCACACAGATACGCAGTATTTT. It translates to CASSLMRHTDTQYF.

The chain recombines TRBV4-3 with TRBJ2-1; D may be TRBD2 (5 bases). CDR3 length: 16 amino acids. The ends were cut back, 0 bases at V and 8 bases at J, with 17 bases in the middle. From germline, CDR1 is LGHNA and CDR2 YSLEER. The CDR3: CASSQEYSHRGYEQFF. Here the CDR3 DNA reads TGCGCCAGCAGCCAAGAGTACAGCCACCGGGGTTATGAGCAGTTCTTC.

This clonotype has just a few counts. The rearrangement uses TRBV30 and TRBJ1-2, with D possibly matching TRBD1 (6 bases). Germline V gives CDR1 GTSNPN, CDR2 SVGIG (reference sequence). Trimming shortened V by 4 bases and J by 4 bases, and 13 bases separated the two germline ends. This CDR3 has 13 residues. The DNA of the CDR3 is TGTGCCTGGACCCTACAGGGCAGCTATGGCTACACCTTC. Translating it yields CAWTLQGSYGYTF.

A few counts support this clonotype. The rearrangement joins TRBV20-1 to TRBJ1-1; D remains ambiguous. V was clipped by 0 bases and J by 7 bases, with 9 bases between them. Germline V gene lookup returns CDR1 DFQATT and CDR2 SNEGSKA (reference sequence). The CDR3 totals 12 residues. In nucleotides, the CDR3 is TGCAGTGCTAGAGAGGGAGCTATTGAAGCTTTCTTT. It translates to CSAREGAIEAFF.

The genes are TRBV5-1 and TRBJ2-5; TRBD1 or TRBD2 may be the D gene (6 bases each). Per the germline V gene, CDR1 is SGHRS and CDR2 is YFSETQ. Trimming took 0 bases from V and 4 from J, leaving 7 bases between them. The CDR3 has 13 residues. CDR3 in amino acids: CASSLEGGETQYF. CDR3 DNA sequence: TGCGCCAGCAGCTTGGAGGGGGGAGAGACCCAGTACTTC.